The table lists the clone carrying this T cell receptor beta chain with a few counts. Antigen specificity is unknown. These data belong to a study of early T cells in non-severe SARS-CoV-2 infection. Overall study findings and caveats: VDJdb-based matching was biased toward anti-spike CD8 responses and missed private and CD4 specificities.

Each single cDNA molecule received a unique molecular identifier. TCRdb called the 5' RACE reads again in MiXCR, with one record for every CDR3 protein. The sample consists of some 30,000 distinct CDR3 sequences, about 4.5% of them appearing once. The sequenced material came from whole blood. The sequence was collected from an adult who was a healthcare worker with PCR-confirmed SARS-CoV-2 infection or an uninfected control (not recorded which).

CDR3: CASSEQDTLIYNEQFF. CDR3 bases: TGTGCCAGCAGTGAACAGGACACCCTTATCTACAATGAGCAGTTCTTC. The chain joins TRBV2 to TRBJ2-1, with D possibly being TRBD1 (5 bases). Trimming took 2 bases from V and 3 from J, leaving 14 bases between them. There are 16 residues in the CDR3. From germline, CDR1 is SNHLY and CDR2 FYNNEI.